The 23 T cell receptor beta chains below all came from one sample that was sequenced in a study of T cells in Graves' hyperthyroidism and ophthalmopathy. Amplification yielded TCR beta CDR3 regions, with RNA transcripts as the source. HTBI primers were employed in a first-round RT-PCR of the TCR CDR3. TCRdb independently ran MiXCR on the multiplex PCR reads; one entry per CDR3 protein. The sample holds about 360,000 distinct CDR3 sequences, approximately 13% seen once. The sequencing input was blood. The origin of the receptors is a woman between 18 and 29 years old with Graves' hyperthyroidism.

In this sample, this clonotype turned up once. CDR3 DNA sequence: TGCGCCAGCAGCTTGGGTCACCCGGATCAGCCCCAGCATTTT. Its translation is CASSLGHPDQPQHF. The rearrangement links TRBV5-1 to TRBJ1-5; D remains unclear. CDR1 and CDR2 from the germline V gene are SGHRS and YFSETQ. Trimming stripped 0 bases from V and 5 bases from J, with 9 bases between. The CDR3 contains 14 residues.

In this sample, this clonotype turned up many times. The chain joins TRBV5-1 to TRBJ2-7; 7 nucleotides align to TRBD2. CDR1 and CDR2 from the germline V gene are SGHRS and YFSETQ. With 5 bases clipped from V and 4 bases from J, the junction kept 6 bases outside the gene matches. The length of the CDR3 is 13 residues. Here the CDR3 reads CASRVGRGYEQYF. CDR3 bases: TGCGCCAGCAGAGTGGGGAGGGGATACGAGCAGTACTTC.

In its sample, this clonotype was seen many times. The rearrangement uses TRBV4-1 and TRBJ2-3; D possibly uses TRBD1 or TRBD2 (5 bases each). The CDR3 loop spans 15 amino acids. Germline V CDR1 and CDR2: MGHRA, YSYEKL. Trimming took off 4 bases at V and 3 bases at J, with 14 bases between the two ends. CDR3 residues: CASSPNGEGTDTQYF. Written as DNA, the CDR3 is TGCGCCAGCAGCCCCAACGGAGAGGGGACAGATACGCAGTATTTT.

The chain has TRBV28 and TRBJ2-4, with D maybe TRBD1 (6 bases). Trimming pared 2 bases from V and 8 bases from J, leaving 10 bases between. Germline lookup yields CDR1 MDHEN and CDR2 SYDVKM. This CDR3 is built from 13 residues. The DNA of the CDR3 is TGTGCCAGCAGTTTAAACAGGGTGGACATTCAGTACTTC. Translated: CASSLNRVDIQYF.

This clonotype was counted many times. V and J are TRBV18 and TRBJ2-1; the D gene could be TRBD1 or TRBD2 (7 bases each). Germline V gives CDR1 KGHSH, CDR2 LQKENI. The V and J ends lost 2 bases and 3 bases respectively, with 11 bases between them. The CDR3 length is 15 residues. The CDR3 reads CASSPSGGDYNEQFF. The CDR3, as DNA: TGTGCCAGCTCACCATCAGGGGGGGACTACAATGAGCAGTTCTTC. Full variable domain (remainder filled in from reference TRBV18 and TRBJ2-1): NAGVMQNPRHLVRRRGQEARLRCSPMKGHSHVYWYRQLPEEGLKFMVYLQKENIIDESGMPKERFSAEFPKEGPSILRIQQVVRGDSAAYFCASSPSGGDYNEQFFGPGTRLTVL.

Concerning this clonotype: At one end, the junction sequence differs from germline, possibly due to a read error. The chain has TRBV28 and TRBJ1-5, with TRBD1 matching over 8 bases. The CDR3 runs to 15 residues. Germline V CDR1 and CDR2: MDHEN, SYDVKM. The CDR3 nucleotides are TGTGCCAGCAGCACAATAGGACAGGGCCATCAGCCCCGGCATTTT. Translated, it gives CASSTIGQGHQPRHF.

Ten or more counts support this clonotype. The gene calls are TRBV12-3 or TRBV12-4 and TRBJ1-1; the match to TRBD1 covers 11 bases. V was clipped by 6 bases and J by 4 bases; unmatched bases: 4. The CDR3 runs to 14 residues. The CDR3 region is CASSGQGAGTEAFF. The DNA for the CDR3 is TGTGCCAGCAGCGGACAGGGGGCGGGCACTGAAGCTTTCTTT.

In its sample, this clonotype was seen a few times. At one end, the junction sequence differs from germline, possibly due to a read error. This chain uses TRBV6-2 or TRBV6-3 with TRBJ2-3; possibly TRBD2 for D (5 bases). The CDR3 covers 14 residues. Per the germline V gene, CDR1 is MNHEY and CDR2 is SVGEGT. This CDR3 is CASITSLGTDTRYF. Here the CDR3 DNA reads TGTGCCAGCATCACTAGTCTCGGCACAGATACGCGGTATTTT.

This clonotype was detected only a few times. The CDR3: CASSPWGEGTGELFF. The CDR3 DNA is TGTGCCAGCAGCCCGTGGGGGGAGGGGACCGGGGAGCTGTTTTTT. This chain connects TRBV11-2 to TRBJ2-2; the match to TRBD2 covers 7 bases. V was clipped by 5 bases and J by 5 bases; unmatched bases: 8. The CDR3 runs to 15 residues. Germline values: CDR1 SGHAT, CDR2 FQNNGV.

This clonotype showed up many times. The chain uses TRBV19 and TRBJ2-3; 7 bases line up with TRBD2. This CDR3 is built from 19 residues. Germline V lookup: CDR1 LNHDA, CDR2 SQIVND (reference sequence). With 7 bases clipped from V and 0 bases from J, the junction kept 19 bases outside the gene matches. Written as DNA, the CDR3 is TGTGCCAGTACCCTCGACCAGACTAGCCGCCTCACTAGCACAGATACGCAGTATTTT. Amino acids: CASTLDQTSRLTSTDTQYF. The full variable domain, rest sourced from reference TRBV19 and TRBJ2-3, is DGGITQSPKYLFRKEGQNVTLSCEQNLNHDAMYWYRQDPGQGLRLIYYSQIVNDFQKGDIAEGYSVSREKKESFPLTVTSAQKNPTAFYLCASTLDQTSRLTSTDTQYFGPGTRLTVL.

This clonotype was counted at least ten times. This rearrangement joins TRBV12-3 or TRBV12-4 to TRBJ1-1; D gene uncertain. Trimming pared 3 bases from V and 3 bases from J, leaving 8 bases between. The CDR3 consists of 13 residues. The CDR3 sequence: CASSFQDYTEAFF. Written as DNA, the CDR3 is TGTGCCAGCAGTTTTCAGGACTACACTGAAGCTTTCTTT.

The chain uses TRBV20-1 and TRBJ1-3; 7 bases line up with TRBD1. Germline CDR1 reads DFQATT; CDR2 reads SNEGSKA (reference sequence). There are 16 residues in the CDR3. Trimming cost V 0 bases and J 4 bases; bases outside gene matches: 9. Written as DNA, the CDR3 is TGCAGTGCTAGAGATCCTCGCCAGGGGGTGGGAAACACCATATATTTT. Translation gives CSARDPRQGVGNTIYF.

This clonotype was picked up many times. The CDR3 DNA reads as TGCAGCGTGCAAAAGATAGGGGGGGCCGGGGACTATGGCTACACCTTC. This gives the protein CSVQKIGGAGDYGYTF. The rearrangement links TRBV29-1 to TRBJ1-2; possible D gene TRBD1, 6 bases. V gave up 6 bases and J gave up 3 bases, with 23 bases separating them. The CDR3 has 16 amino acids. Germline CDR1 reads SQVTM; CDR2 reads ANQGSEA.

This clonotype was detected a few times. The rearrangement uses TRBV20-1 and TRBJ1-5; weak D call: TRBD1 (5 bases). Germline lookup yields CDR1 DFQATT and CDR2 SNEGSKA (reference sequence). The CDR3 length is 16 residues. V dropped 5 bases and J dropped 0 bases, with 17 bases sitting between them. This chain's CDR3 is CSARSSWGRSNQPQHF. The CDR3 nucleotides read TGCAGTGCTCGCAGCTCGTGGGGACGTAGCAATCAGCCCCAGCATTTT.

As to this clonotype: A clone one base away is much larger, so this may be a read error. In DNA, the CDR3 is TGCGCCAGCAGCTCCGAGACGGGGTTGACCACTGAAGCTTTCTTT. Protein product: CASSSETGLTTEAFF. V and J are TRBV5-1 and TRBJ1-1; no definite D call. The CDR3 consists of 15 residues. V was trimmed by 3 bases and J by 4 bases, leaving 16 bases between them. The germline V gene encodes CDR1 SGHRS and CDR2 YFSETQ.

This clonotype occurred many times. The J gene is TRBJ1-2, the V gene TRBV2; D may be TRBD1 (6 bases). Trimming stripped 5 bases from V and 3 bases from J, with 10 bases between. The CDR3 contains 13 residues. Per germline, CDR1 SNHLY and CDR2 FYNNEI. The CDR3 sequence: CASSQQGYYGYTF. CDR3 nucleotide sequence: TGTGCCAGCAGTCAACAGGGCTACTATGGCTACACCTTC.

The chain uses TRBV6-1 and TRBJ2-6, with TRBD2 identical over 10 bases. The junction had 4 bases not matched to a gene; V was cut back by 5 bases and J by 0 bases. Per germline, CDR1 MNHNS and CDR2 SASEGT. CDR3 length: 17 residues. In DNA, the CDR3 is TGTGCCAGCAGTCTGACTAGCGGGCTCTCTGGGGCCAACGTCCTGACTTTC. Its protein is CASSLTSGLSGANVLTF.

This clonotype was seen ten or more times. The chain uses TRBV20-1 and TRBJ2-1; possible D gene TRBD2, 6 bases. Trimming took off 1 base at V and 4 bases at J, with 11 bases between the two ends. The CDR3 consists of 14 residues. Per germline, CDR1 DFQATT and CDR2 SNEGSKA (reference sequence). The CDR3 DNA is TGCAGTGCTAGAGGTATTAGCGGTTACAATGAGCAGTTCTTC. This encodes CSARGISGYNEQFF.

This chain uses TRBV6-2 or TRBV6-3 with TRBJ2-2; D gene uncertain. The CDR3 runs 17 residues. Trimming left V 0 bases short and J 0 bases short, with 11 bases between. The germline CDR1 and CDR2 sequences are MNHEY and SVGEGT. CDR3 residues: CASSYSRSGPNTGELFF. The CDR3 nucleotides read TGTGCCAGCAGTTACTCGAGATCAGGTCCGAACACCGGGGAGCTGTTTTTT.

The chain joins TRBV7-6 to TRBJ2-2, with a tentative D call TRBD2 (6 bases). The CDR3 covers 15 residues. The V gene lost 3 bases and the J gene lost 6 bases, with 14 bases spanning the gap. The V gene's germline CDR1 is SGHVS and CDR2 FNYEAQ. CDR3 sequence: CASSFSGVTSGELFF. The CDR3 nucleotides are TGTGCCAGCAGCTTTTCGGGGGTGACTTCCGGGGAGCTGTTTTTT.

There are many counts of this clonotype. The chain has TRBV19 and TRBJ1-5; TRBD1 is a possible D gene (5 bases). CDR1 is LNHDA, CDR2 SQIVND, per germline (reference sequence). V was clipped by 6 bases and J by 2 bases, with 11 bases between them. CDR3 size: 14 residues. This chain's CDR3 is CASRGEVGNQPQHF. The DNA of the CDR3 is TGTGCCAGTAGGGGGGAGGTTGGCAATCAGCCCCAGCATTTT.

This clonotype was counted many times. The chain has TRBV5-5 and TRBJ1-2, with D possibly TRBD1 on 5 matching bases. V shed 4 bases and J shed 1 base, with 17 bases lying between them. CDR3 length equals 16 residues. Per germline, CDR1 SGHKS and CDR2 YYEKEE (reference sequence). CDR3 in amino acids: CASSPTARGSNYGYTF. CDR3 in DNA: TGTGCCAGCAGCCCGACGGCGCGGGGGAGTAACTATGGCTACACCTTC.

The sample holds many counts of this clonotype. This chain uses TRBV20-1 with TRBJ2-5, with TRBD2 matching 14 bases. Germline lookup yields CDR1 DFQATT and CDR2 SNEGSKA (reference sequence). CDR3 size: 20 residues. V dropped 4 bases and J dropped 1; count of bases not matched to a gene: 17. In DNA, the CDR3 is TGCAGTGCTAAAAACCTTGGGGTTGGGACTAGCGGGGGCCTCCAAGAGACCCAGTACTTC. Residues: CSAKNLGVGTSGGLQETQYF.